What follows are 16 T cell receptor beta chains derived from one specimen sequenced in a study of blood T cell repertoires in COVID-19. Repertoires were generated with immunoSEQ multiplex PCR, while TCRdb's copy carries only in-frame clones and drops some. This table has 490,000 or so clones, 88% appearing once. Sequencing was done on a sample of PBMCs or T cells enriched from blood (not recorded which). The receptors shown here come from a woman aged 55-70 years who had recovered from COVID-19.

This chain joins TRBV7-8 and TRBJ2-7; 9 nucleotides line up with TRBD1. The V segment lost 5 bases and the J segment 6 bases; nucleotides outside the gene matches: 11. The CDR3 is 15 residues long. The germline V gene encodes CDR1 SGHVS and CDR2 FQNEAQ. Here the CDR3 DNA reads TGTGCCAGCAGCGTCTCCGGGACAGGGATTATCGAGCAGTACTTC. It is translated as CASSVSGTGIIEQYF.

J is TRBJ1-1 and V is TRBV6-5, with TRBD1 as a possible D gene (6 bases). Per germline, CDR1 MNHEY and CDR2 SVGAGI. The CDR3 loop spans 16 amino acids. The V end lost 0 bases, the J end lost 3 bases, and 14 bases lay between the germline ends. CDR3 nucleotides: TGTGCCAGCAGTTACTCGATCCGGGGGGCGGACACTGAAGCTTTCTTT. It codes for CASSYSIRGADTEAFF.

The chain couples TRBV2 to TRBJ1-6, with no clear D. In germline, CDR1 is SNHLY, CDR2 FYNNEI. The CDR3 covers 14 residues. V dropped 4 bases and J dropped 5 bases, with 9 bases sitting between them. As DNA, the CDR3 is TGTGCCAGCAGTGTGACGGAGGATAATTCACCCCTCCACTTT. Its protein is CASSVTEDNSPLHF.

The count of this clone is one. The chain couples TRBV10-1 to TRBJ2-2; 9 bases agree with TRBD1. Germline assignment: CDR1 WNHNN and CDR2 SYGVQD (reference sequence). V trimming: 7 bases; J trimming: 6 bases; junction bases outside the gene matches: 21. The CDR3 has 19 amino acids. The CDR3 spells CASITGTGFVAGLPGELFF. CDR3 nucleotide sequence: TGCGCCAGCATTACCGGGACAGGGTTCGTTGCAGGCCTGCCCGGGGAGCTGTTTTTT.

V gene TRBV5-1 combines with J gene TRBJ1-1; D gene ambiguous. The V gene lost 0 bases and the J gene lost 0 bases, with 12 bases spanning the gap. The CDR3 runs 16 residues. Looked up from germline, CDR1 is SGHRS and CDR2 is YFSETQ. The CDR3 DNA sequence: TGCGCCAGCAGCTTGGCCCTGGCAGGCCTGAACACTGAAGCTTTCTTT. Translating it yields CASSLALAGLNTEAFF.

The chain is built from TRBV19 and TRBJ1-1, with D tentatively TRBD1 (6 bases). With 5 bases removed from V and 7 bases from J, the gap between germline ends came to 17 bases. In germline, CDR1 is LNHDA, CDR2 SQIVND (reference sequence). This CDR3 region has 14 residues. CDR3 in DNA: TGTGCCAGTAGTCGCACGGCAGGGGCGGGTGAAGCTTTCTTT. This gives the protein CASSRTAGAGEAFF.

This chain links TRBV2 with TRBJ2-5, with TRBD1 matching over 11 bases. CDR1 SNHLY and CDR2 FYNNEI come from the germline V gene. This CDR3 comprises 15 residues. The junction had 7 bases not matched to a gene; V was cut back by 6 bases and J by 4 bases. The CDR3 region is CASSSGQGALETQYF. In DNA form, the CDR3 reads TGTGCCAGCAGCTCCGGACAGGGGGCATTAGAGACCCAGTACTTC.

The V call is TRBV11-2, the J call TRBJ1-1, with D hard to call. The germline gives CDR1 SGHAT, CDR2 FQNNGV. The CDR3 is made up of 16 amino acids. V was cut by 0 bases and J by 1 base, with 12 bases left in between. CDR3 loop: CASSLDLAAGNTEAFF. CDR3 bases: TGTGCCAGCAGCTTAGATTTGGCAGCGGGGAACACTGAAGCTTTCTTT.

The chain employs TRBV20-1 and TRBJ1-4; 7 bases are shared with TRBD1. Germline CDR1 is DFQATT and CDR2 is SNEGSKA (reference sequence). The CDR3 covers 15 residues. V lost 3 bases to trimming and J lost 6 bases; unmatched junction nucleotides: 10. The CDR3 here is CSASDLRTGDEKLFF. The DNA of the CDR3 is TGCAGTGCTAGTGATCTCCGGACAGGCGATGAAAAACTGTTTTTT.

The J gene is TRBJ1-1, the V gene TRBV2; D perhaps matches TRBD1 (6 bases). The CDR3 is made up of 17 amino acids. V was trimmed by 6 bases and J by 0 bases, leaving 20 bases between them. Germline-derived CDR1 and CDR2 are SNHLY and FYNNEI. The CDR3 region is CASRIPSGGAVNTEAFF. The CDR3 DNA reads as TGTGCCAGCAGGATCCCTTCGGGGGGCGCAGTGAACACTGAAGCTTTCTTT.

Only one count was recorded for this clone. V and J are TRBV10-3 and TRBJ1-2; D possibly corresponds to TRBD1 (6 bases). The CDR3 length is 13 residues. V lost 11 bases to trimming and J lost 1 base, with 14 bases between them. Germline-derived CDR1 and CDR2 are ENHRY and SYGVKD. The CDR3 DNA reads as TGTGCCTCCGGACAGAACCTTAACTATGGCTACACCTTC. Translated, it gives CASGQNLNYGYTF.

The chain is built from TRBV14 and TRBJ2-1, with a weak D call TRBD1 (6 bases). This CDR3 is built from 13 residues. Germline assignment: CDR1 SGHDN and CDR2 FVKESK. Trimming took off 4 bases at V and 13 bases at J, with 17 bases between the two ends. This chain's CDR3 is CASSRGPGLPQFF. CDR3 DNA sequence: TGTGCCAGCAGCCGGGGGCCGGGCCTACCCCAGTTCTTC.

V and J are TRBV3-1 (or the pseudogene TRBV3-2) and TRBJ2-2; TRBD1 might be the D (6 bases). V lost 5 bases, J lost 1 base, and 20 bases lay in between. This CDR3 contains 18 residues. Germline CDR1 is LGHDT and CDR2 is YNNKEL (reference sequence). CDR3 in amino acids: CASSRRTGTLGNTGELFF. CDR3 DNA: TGTGCCAGCAGCAGACGAACAGGGACACTCGGGAACACCGGGGAGCTGTTTTTT.

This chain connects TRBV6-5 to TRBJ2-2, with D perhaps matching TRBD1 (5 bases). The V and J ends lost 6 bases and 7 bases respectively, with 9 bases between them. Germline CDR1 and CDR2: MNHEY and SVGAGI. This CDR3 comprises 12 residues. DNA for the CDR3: TGTGCCAGCAGATCAGGGCACGGGGAGCTGTTTTTT. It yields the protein CASRSGHGELFF.

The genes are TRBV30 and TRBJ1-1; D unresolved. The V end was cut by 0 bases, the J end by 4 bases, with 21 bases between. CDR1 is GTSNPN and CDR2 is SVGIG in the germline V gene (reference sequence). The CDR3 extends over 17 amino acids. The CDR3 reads CAWSVSRTGRGLTEAFF. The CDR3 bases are TGTGCCTGGAGTGTCTCCAGGACGGGCCGGGGTCTCACTGAAGCTTTCTTT. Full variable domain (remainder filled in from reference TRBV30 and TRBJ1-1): SQTIHQWPATLVQPVGSPLSLECTVEGTSNPNLYWYRQAAGRGLQLLFYSVGIGQISSEVPQNLSASRPQDRQFILSSKKLLLSDSGFYLCAWSVSRTGRGLTEAFFGQGTRLTVV.

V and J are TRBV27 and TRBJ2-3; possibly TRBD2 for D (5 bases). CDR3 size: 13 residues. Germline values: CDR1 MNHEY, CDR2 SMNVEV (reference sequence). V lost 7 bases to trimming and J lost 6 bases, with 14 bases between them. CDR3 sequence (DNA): TGTGCCAGCACCCCGCGGCCGGGGGATACGCAGTATTTT. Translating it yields CASTPRPGDTQYF.